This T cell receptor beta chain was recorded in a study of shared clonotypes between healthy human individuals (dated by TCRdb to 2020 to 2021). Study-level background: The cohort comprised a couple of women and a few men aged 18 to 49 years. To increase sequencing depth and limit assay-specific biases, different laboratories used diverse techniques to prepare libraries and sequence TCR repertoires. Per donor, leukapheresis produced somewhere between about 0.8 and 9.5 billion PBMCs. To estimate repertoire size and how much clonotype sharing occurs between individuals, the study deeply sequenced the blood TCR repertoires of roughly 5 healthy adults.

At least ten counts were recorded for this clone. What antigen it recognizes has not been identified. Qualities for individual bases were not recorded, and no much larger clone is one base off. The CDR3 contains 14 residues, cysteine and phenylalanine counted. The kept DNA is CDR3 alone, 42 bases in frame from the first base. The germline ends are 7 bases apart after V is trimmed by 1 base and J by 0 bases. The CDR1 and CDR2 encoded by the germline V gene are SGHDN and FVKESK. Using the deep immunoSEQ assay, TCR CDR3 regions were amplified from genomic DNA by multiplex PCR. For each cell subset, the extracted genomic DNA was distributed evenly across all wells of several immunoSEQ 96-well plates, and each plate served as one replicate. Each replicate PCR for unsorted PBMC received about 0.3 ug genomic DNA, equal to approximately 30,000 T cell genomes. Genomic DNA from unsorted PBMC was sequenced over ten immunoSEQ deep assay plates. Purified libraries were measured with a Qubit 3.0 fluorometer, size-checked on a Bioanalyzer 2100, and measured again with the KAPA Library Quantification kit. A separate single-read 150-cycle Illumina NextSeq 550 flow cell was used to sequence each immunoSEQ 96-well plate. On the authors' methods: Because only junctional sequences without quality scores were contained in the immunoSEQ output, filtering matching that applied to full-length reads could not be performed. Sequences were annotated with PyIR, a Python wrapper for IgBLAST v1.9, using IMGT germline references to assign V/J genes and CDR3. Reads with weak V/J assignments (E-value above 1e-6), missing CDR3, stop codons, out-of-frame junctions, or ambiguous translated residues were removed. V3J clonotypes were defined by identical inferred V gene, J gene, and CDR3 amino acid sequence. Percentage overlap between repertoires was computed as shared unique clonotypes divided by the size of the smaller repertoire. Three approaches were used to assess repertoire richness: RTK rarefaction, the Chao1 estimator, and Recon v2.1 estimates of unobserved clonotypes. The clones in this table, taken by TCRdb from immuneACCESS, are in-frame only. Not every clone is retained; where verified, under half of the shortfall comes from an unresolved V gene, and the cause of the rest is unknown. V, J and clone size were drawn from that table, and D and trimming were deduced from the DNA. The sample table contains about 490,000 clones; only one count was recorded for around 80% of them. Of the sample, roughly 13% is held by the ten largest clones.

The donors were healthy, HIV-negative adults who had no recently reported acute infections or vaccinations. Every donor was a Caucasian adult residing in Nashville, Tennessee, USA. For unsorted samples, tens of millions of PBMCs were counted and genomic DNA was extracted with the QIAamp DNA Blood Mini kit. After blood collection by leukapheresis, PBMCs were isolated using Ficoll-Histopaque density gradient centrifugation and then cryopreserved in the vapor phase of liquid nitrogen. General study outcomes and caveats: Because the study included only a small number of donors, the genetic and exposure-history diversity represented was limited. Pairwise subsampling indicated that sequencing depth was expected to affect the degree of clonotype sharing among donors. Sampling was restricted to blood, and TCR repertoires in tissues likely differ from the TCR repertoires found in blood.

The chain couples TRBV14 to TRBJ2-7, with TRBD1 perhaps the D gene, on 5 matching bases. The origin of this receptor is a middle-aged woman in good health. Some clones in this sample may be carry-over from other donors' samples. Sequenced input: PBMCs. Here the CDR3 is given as CASSQVQASYEQYF. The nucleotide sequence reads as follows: TGTGCCAGCAGCCAAGTACAGGCCTCCTACGAGCAGTACTTC.